A single count supports the clone carrying this TCR beta chain. These data originate in a study of early T cells in non-severe SARS-CoV-2 infection. TCRdb re-called the 5' RACE reads with MiXCR, one entry per CDR3 protein. The table records around 68,000 distinct CDR3 sequences, around 12% of them present only once. The CDR3 runs to 16 residues. V was clipped by 2 bases and J by 1 base, with 14 bases between them. The germline gives CDR1 MDHEN, CDR2 SYDVKM. This TCR came from an adult who was a healthcare worker with PCR-confirmed SARS-CoV-2 infection or an uninfected control (not recorded which). The starting material was whole blood, obtained at baseline. This rearrangement joins TRBV28 to TRBJ2-5; tentatively, D is TRBD2 (5 bases). The CDR3 here is CASSLGGPTTQETQYF. CDR3 nucleotides: TGTGCCAGCAGTTTAGGAGGTCCGACTACCCAAGAGACCCAGTACTTC.